This record looks at one T cell receptor (beta chain) sequence and its context. The data were obtained in a study of blood T cell repertoires in COVID-19. Profiled with immunoSEQ multiplex PCR; TCRdb holds only in-frame clones, not every one. This repertoire shows 150,000 to 200,000 clones, roughly four fifths found once; its top ten account for 6.9%. The germline V gene encodes CDR1 SGHTA and CDR2 FQGNSA. This CDR3 contains 14 residues. The junction had 5 bases not matched to a gene; V was cut back by 5 bases and J by 4 bases. Input material: peripheral blood. V is TRBV7-2 and J is TRBJ2-5; 9 positions match TRBD1. This clonotype was sampled from a human donor with acute or convalescent COVID-19. The donor label of this sample is uncertain. The CDR3 sequence is CASSPTGGRETQYF. The CDR3 DNA follows: TGTGCCAGCAGCCCCACAGGGGGCAGAGAGACCCAGTACTTC.